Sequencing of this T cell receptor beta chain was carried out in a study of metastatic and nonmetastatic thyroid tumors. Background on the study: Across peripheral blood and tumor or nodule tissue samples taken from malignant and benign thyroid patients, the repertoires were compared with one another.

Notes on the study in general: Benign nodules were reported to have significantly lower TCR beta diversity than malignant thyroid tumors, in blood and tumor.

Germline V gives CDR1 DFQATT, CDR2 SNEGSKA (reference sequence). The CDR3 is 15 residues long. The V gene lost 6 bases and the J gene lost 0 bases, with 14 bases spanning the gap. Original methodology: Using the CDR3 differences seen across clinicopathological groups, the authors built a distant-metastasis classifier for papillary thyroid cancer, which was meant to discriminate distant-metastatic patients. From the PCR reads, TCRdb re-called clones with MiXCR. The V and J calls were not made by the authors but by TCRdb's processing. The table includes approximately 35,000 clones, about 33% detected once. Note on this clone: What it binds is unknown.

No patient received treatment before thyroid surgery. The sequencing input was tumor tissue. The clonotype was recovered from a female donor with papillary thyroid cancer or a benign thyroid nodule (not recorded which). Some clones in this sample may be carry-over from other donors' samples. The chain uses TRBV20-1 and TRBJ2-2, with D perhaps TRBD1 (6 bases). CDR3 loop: CSAPGQPPNTGELFF. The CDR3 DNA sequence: TGCAGTGCCCCCGGACAGCCCCCGAACACCGGGGAGCTGTTTTTT.